These 26 T cell receptor beta chains share one sample of origin, sequenced in a study of T cells in Graves' hyperthyroidism and ophthalmopathy. Amplification targeted TCR beta CDR3 regions from RNA transcripts. HTBI primers drove first-round RT-PCR of the TCR CDR3. TCRdb processed the multiplex PCR reads anew with MiXCR; each CDR3 protein has one entry. This table has around 350,000 distinct CDR3 sequences, around 13% appearing once. The sequencing sample was made of blood. The receptors were sampled from a woman aged 30 to 39 with Graves' ophthalmopathy.

Note on this clonotype: This could be a read error, since a much larger clone is one nucleotide away. The chain combines TRBV5-5 with TRBJ1-5; TRBD1 is a possible D gene (6 bases). With 2 bases removed from V and 2 bases from J, the gap between germline ends came to 17 bases. This CDR3 comprises 17 residues. CDR1 is SGHKS, CDR2 YYEKEE, per germline (reference sequence). CDR3 amino acids: CASSFSGGKGGNQPQHF. DNA for the CDR3: TGTGCCAGCAGCTTTTCCGGGGGCAAGGGGGGCAATCAGCCCCAGCATTTT.

This rearrangement joins TRBV19 to TRBJ1-3; TRBD1 matches 9 bases. CDR1 is LNHDA and CDR2 is SQIVND in the germline V gene (reference sequence). CDR3 size: 14 residues. The V and J ends lost 6 bases and 6 bases, in that order; junction bases with no gene match: 6. For the CDR3, the DNA is TGTGCCAGTAGACCCGGACAGGGGACAAACACCATATATTTT. Encoded protein: CASRPGQGTNTIYF.

Of note for this clonotype: A read error may account for a junction end that differs from germline. The V and J genes are TRBV7-9 and TRBJ1-1; tentatively, D is TRBD1 (6 bases). Germline V CDR1 and CDR2: SEHNR, FQNEAQ (reference sequence). The CDR3 sequence is 14 residues long. As DNA, the CDR3 is TGTGCCAGTCGGGGGGGGGCAGTGGGAACTGAAACTTTCTTT. Translated: CASRGGAVGTETFF.

This chain connects TRBV20-1 to TRBJ2-1; 8 bases agree with TRBD1. V dropped 3 bases and J dropped 8; count of bases not matched to a gene: 9. CDR1 is DFQATT, CDR2 SNEGSKA, per germline (reference sequence). This CDR3 has 14 amino acids. CDR3 region: CSASGDRLYDEQFF. Written as DNA, the CDR3 is TGCAGTGCTAGTGGGGACAGGCTTTACGATGAGCAGTTCTTC.

This clonotype was detected many times. V usage is TRBV7-9 and J usage is TRBJ2-5; 7 positions match TRBD1. The V segment lost 4 bases and the J segment 2 bases; nucleotides outside the gene matches: 4. This CDR3 contains 14 residues. CDR1 and CDR2 (germline): SEHNR, FQNEAQ (reference sequence). The CDR3 reads CASSSGQTQETQYF. DNA for the CDR3: TGTGCCAGCAGCTCGGGACAGACACAAGAGACCCAGTACTTC.

In this sample, this clonotype turned up many times. V usage is TRBV3-1 and J usage is TRBJ1-5; D gene unclear. The V end lost 1 base, the J end lost 5 bases, and 3 bases lay between the germline ends. Germline CDR1 and CDR2: LGHDT and YNNKEL (reference sequence). The CDR3 consists of 12 residues. CDR3 sequence reads: CASSQGHQPQHF. CDR3 DNA sequence: TGTGCCAGCAGCCAAGGTCATCAGCCCCAGCATTTT.

This clonotype was detected ten times or more. The chain uses TRBV20-1 and TRBJ1-3; D is uncertain. With 2 bases removed from V and 5 bases from J, the gap between germline ends came to 13 bases. Germline CDR1 reads DFQATT; CDR2 reads SNEGSKA (reference sequence). The CDR3 has 14 amino acids. CDR3: CSARRSGDRNTIYF. In DNA form, the CDR3 reads TGCAGTGCTAGAAGATCCGGGGATAGAAACACCATATATTTT.

The sample holds many counts of this clonotype. The chain recombines TRBV7-8 with TRBJ1-2, with 12 positions matching TRBD1. The CDR3 sequence is 16 residues long. The V and J ends lost 2 bases and 4 bases, in that order; junction bases with no gene match: 5. Germline loops: CDR1 SGHVS, CDR2 FQNEAQ. In nucleotides, the CDR3 is TGTGCCAGCAGCTTAAAAGGGACAGGGGGCGCCTATGGCTACACCTTC. It encodes CASSLKGTGGAYGYTF. Full variable domain (remainder filled in from reference TRBV7-8 and TRBJ1-2): GAGVSQSPRYKVAKRGQDVALRCDPISGHVSLFWYQQALGQGPEFLTYFQNEAQLDKSGLPSDRFFAERPEGSVSTLKIQRTQQEDSAVYLCASSLKGTGGAYGYTFGSGTRLTVV.

This clonotype showed up many times. CDR3 DNA sequence: TGTGCCAGCAGCTTGTTGGGCGGATACACTGAAGCTTTCTTT. This gives the protein CASSLLGGYTEAFF. The chain carries TRBV11-1 and TRBJ1-1, with no clear D. Trimming shortened V by 3 bases and J by 3 bases, and 11 bases separated the two germline ends. The CDR3 totals 14 residues. In germline, CDR1 is SGHAT, CDR2 FQDESV (reference sequence).

This clonotype has a handful of counts. The chain recombines TRBV19 with TRBJ2-1; 8 bases line up with TRBD2. CDR3 size: 15 residues. V lost 7 bases to trimming and J lost 9 bases; unmatched junction nucleotides: 14. Germline V gene data show CDR1 as LNHDA and CDR2 as SQIVND (reference sequence). This CDR3 is CASTLGVAGSIEQFF. The CDR3 region has the DNA TGTGCCAGTACCCTAGGAGTAGCGGGATCGATTGAGCAGTTCTTC.

The sample holds many counts of this clonotype. The V and J genes are TRBV15 and TRBJ2-5; D may be TRBD2 (6 bases). Per the germline V gene, CDR1 is LNHNV and CDR2 is YYDKDF (reference sequence). Trimming removed 1 base at V and 1 base at J, with 7 bases between. This CDR3 is 14 amino acids long. The CDR3 DNA reads as TGTGCCACCAGCAGAGTGGGGGGCCAAGAGACCCAGTACTTC. Translated: CATSRVGGQETQYF.

The chain joins TRBV28 to TRBJ1-6, with 7 bases matching TRBD1. There are 19 residues in the CDR3. Per germline, CDR1 MDHEN and CDR2 SYDVKM. Unmatched junction bases numbered 14, after V lost 5 bases and J lost 1 base. CDR3 residues: CASSPTTGMRRSYNSPLHF. CDR3 DNA: TGTGCCAGCAGTCCCACGACAGGGATGAGAAGGTCCTATAATTCACCCCTCCACTTT. The entire variable domain, with the rest obtained from reference TRBV28 and TRBJ1-6, is as follows: DVKVTQSSRYLVKRTGEKVFLECVQDMDHENMFWYRQDPGLGLRLIYFSYDVKMKEKGDIPEGYSVSREKKERFSLILESASTNQTSMYLCASSPTTGMRRSYNSPLHFGNGTRLTVT.

This clonotype has a handful of counts. The rearrangement uses TRBV7-9 and TRBJ1-4; D may be TRBD1 (5 bases). This CDR3 has 12 residues. The V end was cut by 8 bases, the J end by 5 bases, with 9 bases between. The germline V gene has CDR1 SEHNR and CDR2 FQNEAQ (reference sequence). The CDR3: CASGTGNEKLFF. As DNA, the CDR3 is TGTGCCAGCGGGACGGGGAATGAAAAACTGTTTTTT.

This clonotype was detected ten times or more. The rearrangement joins TRBV20-1 to TRBJ2-7; D is perhaps TRBD2 (5 bases). Germline V lookup: CDR1 DFQATT, CDR2 SNEGSKA (reference sequence). Deletions cut 6 bases from V and 6 bases from J, with 12 bases between. The CDR3 sequence is 11 residues long. The CDR3 loop is CSAELGREQYF. The CDR3 nucleotides read TGCAGTGCGGAACTAGGGCGCGAGCAGTACTTC.

This clonotype came up many times. The V and J genes are TRBV7-9 and TRBJ1-2; a weak D match, TRBD1 (6 bases). CDR3 length: 14 amino acids. Trimming removed 5 bases at V and 5 bases at J, with 15 bases between. Germline lookup yields CDR1 SEHNR and CDR2 FQNEAQ (reference sequence). CDR3 nucleotide sequence: TGTGCCAGCAGCGAACGGACAGAAAATTATGGCTACACCTTC. It specifies CASSERTENYGYTF.

The table lists this clonotype with many counts. This chain links TRBV6-1 with TRBJ1-2, with D uncertain. Germline V lookup: CDR1 MNHNS, CDR2 SASEGT. The V end lost 5 bases, the J end lost 1 base, and 11 bases lay between the germline ends. CDR3 length: 14 residues. As DNA, the CDR3 is TGTGCCAGCAGTTACGGGCTTCATAACTATGGCTACACCTTC. It specifies CASSYGLHNYGYTF.

The chain couples TRBV6-2 or TRBV6-3 to TRBJ2-1; no reliable D call. The V end was cut by 0 bases, the J end by 0 bases, with 12 bases between. Germline-derived CDR1 and CDR2 are MNHEY and SVGEGT. This CDR3 region has 17 residues. The CDR3 DNA reads as TGTGCCAGCAGTTACTCGGTGATGACGAGCTCCTACAATGAGCAGTTCTTC. It is translated as CASSYSVMTSSYNEQFF.

This clonotype was found many times. V and J are TRBV2 and TRBJ2-2; no firm D call. The length of the CDR3 is 14 residues. Germline V CDR1 and CDR2: SNHLY, FYNNEI. The V end was cut by 5 bases, the J end by 5 bases, with 12 bases between. CDR3 in DNA: TGTGCCAGCAGTTATGGACCGATGACCGGGGAGCTGTTTTTT. Amino acids: CASSYGPMTGELFF.

This clonotype was detected many times. It is unclear where the CDR3 begins or ends on the DNA, so no DNA is shown, and the CDR3 is as TCRdb lists it. The chain links TRBV27 to TRBJ2-7; TRBD2 is the table's D call and was not checked against the DNA. CDR1 and CDR2 (germline): MNHEY, SMNVEV (reference sequence). The CDR3 has 16 amino acids, counting both end residues. The CDR3 is CASSLSLRGELHEQYF.

This clonotype was detected many times. The V gene is TRBV20-1, the J gene TRBJ2-5; no clear D gene. In germline, CDR1 is DFQATT, CDR2 SNEGSKA (reference sequence). V was pared by 1 base and J by 3 bases, with 6 bases between. The CDR3 runs to 12 residues. The CDR3 reads CSARGLEETQYF. CDR3 coding DNA: TGCAGTGCTAGAGGTCTAGAAGAGACCCAGTACTTC.

The chain joins TRBV7-9 to TRBJ1-1, with a weak D call TRBD1 (5 bases). V dropped 0 bases and J dropped 0 bases, with 11 bases sitting between them. The V gene's germline CDR1 is SEHNR and CDR2 FQNEAQ (reference sequence). This CDR3 is 16 amino acids long. The CDR3 sequence: CASSLASSRVNTEAFF. The CDR3 DNA reads as TGTGCCAGCAGCTTAGCTTCTTCCAGGGTGAACACTGAAGCTTTCTTT. Variable domain in full (rest from reference TRBV7-9 and TRBJ1-1): DTGVSQNPRHKITKRGQNVTFRCDPISEHNRLYWYRQTLGQGPEFLTYFQNEAQLEKSRLLSDRFSAERPKGSFSTLEIQRTEQGDSAMYLCASSLASSRVNTEAFFGQGTRLTVV.

In DNA, the CDR3 is TGCAGTGCTTACCTGACTAGCGGGGGGCAGGACACCGGGGAGCTGTTTTTT. Protein: CSAYLTSGGQDTGELFF. The chain has TRBV20-1 and TRBJ2-2, with 13 bases identical to TRBD2. J gave up 3 bases and V 5 bases, and 9 bases lay outside the gene matches. The CDR3 spans 17 residues. CDR1 is DFQATT and CDR2 is SNEGSKA in the germline V gene (reference sequence).

This clonotype was observed at least ten times. V usage is TRBV30 and J usage is TRBJ1-2; a possible D gene is TRBD1 (5 bases). The germline gives CDR1 GTSNPN, CDR2 SVGIG (reference sequence). V lost 8 bases to trimming and J lost 2 bases, with 15 bases between them. The CDR3 has 13 residues. The CDR3 DNA is TGTGCCCGCTGGGACGGCACGAACTATGGCTACACCTTC. It is translated as CARWDGTNYGYTF.

The table lists this clonotype with many counts. CDR3 residues: CASSGRTGGNSPLHF. The CDR3 DNA sequence: TGTGCCAGCAGTGGGAGGACAGGGGGTAATTCACCCCTCCACTTT. This chain links TRBV6-1 with TRBJ1-6, with 10 nucleotides matching TRBD1. The CDR3 consists of 15 residues. Per germline, CDR1 MNHNS and CDR2 SASEGT. The V segment lost 4 bases and the J segment 6 bases; nucleotides outside the gene matches: 3.

There are many counts of this clonotype. The V gene is TRBV12-3 or TRBV12-4, the J gene TRBJ1-1; D uncertain. The CDR3 runs 13 residues. The V gene lost 9 bases and the J gene lost 1 base, with 12 bases spanning the gap. Written as DNA, the CDR3 is TGTGCCAGTCGCCTGACGGGGAACACTGAAGCTTTCTTT. Its translation: CASRLTGNTEAFF.

This clonotype occurred many times. V is TRBV30 and J is TRBJ2-3, with TRBD2 as a possible D gene (6 bases). The CDR3 spans 14 residues. The germline V gene has CDR1 GTSNPN and CDR2 SVGIG (reference sequence). Trimming stripped 2 bases from V and 0 bases from J, with 9 bases between. The CDR3 DNA sequence: TGTGCCTGGAGTCCTGGGGGGAGCACAGATACGCAGTATTTT. It specifies CAWSPGGSTDTQYF. Full variable domain (remainder filled in from reference TRBV30 and TRBJ2-3): SQTIHQWPATLVQPVGSPLSLECTVEGTSNPNLYWYRQAAGRGLQLLFYSVGIGQISSEVPQNLSASRPQDRQFILSSKKLLLSDSGFYLCAWSPGGSTDTQYFGPGTRLTVL.